The rows below give T cell receptor beta chains drawn from one sample of a study of blood T cell repertoires in COVID-19. Data came from immunoSEQ multiplex PCR; TCRdb stores just in-frame clones and leaves some out. This sample has about 88,000 clones, with 72% found just once. Source material: peripheral blood. Receptors were obtained from a woman aged 60-70 years in a cohort sampled during active or convalescent COVID-19. The CDR3 runs from the conserved cysteine through the conserved F or W. The D gene is left open where the match is weak. Some rows have no size entry. The others give once, few or many, or a class for an expanded clone.

d_call	v_call	j_call	clone_size	cdr3_aa	cdr3_nt
TRBD2	TRBV7-2	TRBJ2-1	NA	CASSLPIGGAFLNEQFF	TGTGCCAGCAGCTTACCGATCGGGGGGGCTTTTCTCAATGAGCAGTTCTTC
NA	TRBV5-1	TRBJ1-5	NA	CASSFGSGNQPQHF	TGCGCCAGCAGCTTCGGTAGTGGCAATCAGCCCCAGCATTTT
NA	TRBV7-2	TRBJ2-1	once	CASAFPEAYNEQFF	TGTGCCAGCGCGTTCCCAGAGGCCTACAATGAGCAGTTCTTC
TRBD2	TRBV27	TRBJ2-3	NA	CASWTAGGRDTQYF	TGTGCCAGCTGGACGGCGGGGGGGCGGGATACGCAGTATTTT
TRBD1	TRBV6-5	TRBJ2-1	NA	CASSMGQIQFF	TGTGCCAGCAGTATGGGACAGATACAGTTCTTC
NA	TRBV2	TRBJ1-1	NA	CASRVTGGTEAFF	TGTGCCAGCAGAGTTACAGGAGGGACTGAAGCTTTCTTT
TRBD1	TRBV5-4	TRBJ2-5	NA	CASSLAGRGPETQYF	TGTGCCAGCAGCTTGGCGGGCAGGGGGCCGGAGACCCAGTACTTC
TRBD1	TRBV7-6	TRBJ2-5	NA	CASGGPGTAQETQYF	TGTGCCAGCGGGGGTCCAGGGACAGCACAAGAGACCCAGTACTTC
TRBD2	TRBV19	TRBJ2-5	NA	CASSMGLAGGPETQYF	TGTGCCAGTAGTATGGGTTTAGCGGGGGGGCCCGAGACCCAGTACTTC
NA	TRBV10-3	TRBJ2-5	NA	CAISGISETQYF	TGTGCCATCAGTGGTATTAGCGAGACCCAGTACTTC
NA	TRBV3-1/TRBV3-2	TRBJ1-2	NA	CASSQAAGYYGYTF	TGTGCCAGCAGCCAGGCCGCGGGGTACTATGGCTACACCTTC
NA	TRBV3-1/TRBV3-2	TRBJ1-6	once	CASSQVMSSPLHF	TGTGCCAGCAGCCAAGTCATGAGTTCACCCCTCCACTTT
NA	TRBV11-3	TRBJ2-2	NA	CASSLRGQPGNTGELFF	TGTGCCAGCAGCTTAAGAGGACAGCCCGGGAACACCGGGGAGCTGTTTTTT
NA	TRBV12-3/TRBV12-4	TRBJ2-7	few	CASSLFGEQYF	TGTGCCAGCAGTTTATTCGGGGAGCAGTACTTC
TRBD2	TRBV4-2	TRBJ2-3	NA	CASSQGGRQSTDTQYF	TGTGCCAGCAGCCAAGGCGGGAGACAGAGCACAGATACGCAGTATTTT
NA	TRBV18	TRBJ2-5	once	CASSPQTKQETQYF	TGTGCCAGCTCACCCCAGACAAAACAAGAGACCCAGTACTTC
NA	TRBV5-4	TRBJ2-1	NA	CASSLERRTNEQFF	TGTGCCAGCAGCTTGGAGCGCAGGACAAATGAGCAGTTCTTC
NA	TRBV20-1	TRBJ1-2	NA	CSAREGYGYTF	TGCAGTGCTAGGGAGGGTTATGGCTACACCTTC
TRBD1	TRBV28	TRBJ1-4	NA	CASTATPGQSNEKLFF	TGTGCCAGCACCGCTACTCCGGGACAGTCTAATGAAAAACTGTTTTTT
NA	TRBV5-8	TRBJ1-4	few	CASSLSLTGFEKLFF	TGTGCCAGCAGCTTGAGCCTAACAGGGTTTGAAAAACTGTTTTTT
TRBD2	TRBV6-5	TRBJ2-7	NA	CAISSGGYEQYF	TGTGCCATCTCCTCGGGGGGCTACGAGCAGTACTTC
NA	TRBV3-1/TRBV3-2	TRBJ1-5	medium-sized	CASSQDLSNQPQHF	TGTGCCAGCAGCCAAGATCTAAGCAATCAGCCCCAGCATTTT
NA	TRBV6-5	TRBJ1-4	NA	CASLRGRANEKLFF	TGTGCCAGCCTGCGAGGGAGGGCAAATGAAAAACTGTTTTTT
TRBD2	TRBV7-6	TRBJ2-1	NA	CASSTSGGANEQFF	TGTGCCAGCAGCACTAGCGGGGGGGCTAATGAGCAGTTCTTC
NA	TRBV5-8	TRBJ1-2	NA	CASSLDATTNYGYTF	TGTGCCAGCAGCTTGGATGCAACTACTAACTATGGCTACACCTTC
NA	TRBV29-1	TRBJ2-7	NA	CSVMTEVYEQYF	TGCAGCGTTATGACAGAAGTCTACGAGCAGTACTTC
TRBD1	TRBV3-1/TRBV3-2	TRBJ2-2	NA	CASSHWDRNTGELFF	TGTGCCAGCAGCCACTGGGACAGAAACACCGGGGAGCTGTTTTTT
TRBD1	TRBV3-1/TRBV3-2	TRBJ1-1	NA	CASRLTGVKNTEAFF	TGTGCCAGCAGGCTGACAGGGGTGAAGAACACTGAAGCTTTCTTT
TRBD1	TRBV6-1	TRBJ2-1	NA	CASSGHPGQGSIAYNEQFF	TGTGCCAGCAGTGGTCATCCGGGACAGGGTAGTATCGCGTACAATGAGCAGTTCTTC
TRBD2	TRBV18	TRBJ2-7	NA	CASSPQAVAGGYEQYF	TGTGCCAGCTCACCCCAGGCGGTAGCGGGGGGTTACGAGCAGTACTTC
TRBD1	TRBV4-1	TRBJ2-7	few	CASSQVSDRGFSYEQYF	TGCGCCAGCAGCCAAGTTTCGGACAGGGGCTTCTCCTACGAGCAGTACTTC
NA	TRBV7-2	TRBJ2-3	NA	CASSFGGTSTDTQYF	TGTGCCAGCAGCTTTGGCGGGACTAGCACAGATACGCAGTATTTT
TRBD2	TRBV28	TRBJ2-1	NA	CASSLSGGAYNEQFF	TGTGCCAGCAGTCTGAGCGGGGGGGCCTACAATGAGCAGTTCTTC
TRBD1	TRBV5-6	TRBJ2-2	NA	CASSLPGQGKTGELFF	TGTGCCAGCAGCTTGCCGGGACAGGGTAAAACCGGGGAGCTGTTTTTT
NA	TRBV5-1	TRBJ2-7	NA	CASSHPGKGPFEQYF	TGCGCCAGCAGCCACCCGGGGAAGGGTCCCTTCGAGCAGTACTTC
TRBD1	TRBV15	TRBJ2-7	NA	CATSRDTGGSYEQYF	TGTGCCACCAGCAGAGATACAGGGGGATCCTACGAGCAGTACTTC
TRBD1	TRBV5-6	TRBJ2-7	NA	CASSSTGGYGYEQYF	TGTGCCAGCAGCTCGACAGGGGGCTATGGGTACGAGCAGTACTTC
NA	TRBV2	TRBJ2-3	NA	CASSELGARGAWVDTQYF	TGTGCCAGCAGTGAATTGGGGGCCCGGGGGGCCTGGGTAGATACGCAGTATTTT
TRBD1	TRBV3-1/TRBV3-2	TRBJ1-6	NA	CASSHTQGVRSSPLHF	TGTGCCAGCAGCCATACACAGGGGGTAAGGAGTTCACCCCTCCACTTT
NA	TRBV30	TRBJ2-7	many	CAWSAGELVLEQYF	TGTGCCTGGAGTGCCGGTGAACTAGTCTTGGAGCAGTACTTC
NA	TRBV20-1	TRBJ2-1	NA	CSASGWRGSGNEQFF	TGCAGTGCTAGTGGCTGGCGGGGAAGTGGCAATGAGCAGTTCTTC
NA	TRBV5-8	TRBJ2-1	NA	CASSLDPGYNEQFF	TGTGCCAGCAGCTTGGATCCAGGCTACAATGAGCAGTTCTTC